The rows below give T cell receptor beta chains drawn from one sample of a study of early T cells in non-severe SARS-CoV-2 infection. A single record per CDR3 protein comes from TCRdb applying MiXCR to the 5' RACE reads. The sample carries 55,000 or so distinct CDR3 sequences, under 15% recorded once. Sequenced sample: whole blood. The origin of the receptors is an adult who was a healthcare worker with PCR-confirmed SARS-CoV-2 infection or an uninfected control (not recorded which). The CDR3 runs from the conserved cysteine through the conserved F or W. D genes are given only for firm matches. Rows may omit the clone size; those that give it use once, few, many or a size class.

v_call: TRBV7-2
j_call: TRBJ1-6
d_call: .
cdr3_length: 13
clone_size: .
cdr3_nt: TGTGCCAGCAGGCTAGGGGGGGATTCACCCCTCCACTTT
cdr3_aa: CASRLGGDSPLHF

v_call: TRBV29-1
j_call: TRBJ2-7
d_call: .
cdr3_length: 12
clone_size: .
cdr3_nt: TGCAGCGTTACGGACGGTACCAACGAGCAGTACTTC
cdr3_aa: CSVTDGTNEQYF

v_call: TRBV7-2
j_call: TRBJ2-7
d_call: TRBD2
cdr3_length: 15
clone_size: few
cdr3_nt: TGTGCCAGCAACCCTCCCCGGGGGGGGGCCACCGAGCAGTACTTC
cdr3_aa: CASNPPRGGATEQYF

v_call: TRBV10-2
j_call: TRBJ2-6
d_call: .
cdr3_length: 17
clone_size: .
cdr3_nt: TGCGCCAGCAGTGAGCCAGGGATGGGCTCTGGGGCCAACGTCCTGACTTTC
cdr3_aa: CASSEPGMGSGANVLTF

v_call: TRBV11-2
j_call: TRBJ2-5
d_call: TRBD2
cdr3_length: 15
clone_size: .
cdr3_nt: TGTGCCAGCAGCTCCACCGGGACTAGTCAAGAGACCCAGTACTTC
cdr3_aa: CASSSTGTSQETQYF

v_call: TRBV7-9
j_call: TRBJ2-1
d_call: TRBD2
cdr3_length: 18
clone_size: .
cdr3_nt: TGTGCCAGCAGCCCAGCGGGGGCTTCCCTTAGCTCCTACAATGAGCAGTTCTTC
cdr3_aa: CASSPAGASLSSYNEQFF

v_call: TRBV23-1
j_call: TRBJ2-7
d_call: .
cdr3_length: 14
clone_size: few
cdr3_nt: TGCGCCAGCAGTCAATGGGCAGGTTCGTACGAGCAGTACTTC
cdr3_aa: CASSQWAGSYEQYF

v_call: TRBV27
j_call: TRBJ2-5
d_call: .
cdr3_length: 14
clone_size: .
cdr3_nt: TGTGCCAGCAGTTTAAGCCGGGTTCGAGAGACCCAGTACTTC
cdr3_aa: CASSLSRVRETQYF

v_call: TRBV7-9
j_call: TRBJ2-7
d_call: .
cdr3_length: 15
clone_size: .
cdr3_nt: TGTGCCAGCAGTTTCTCAGGGGTTCACCTCTACGAGCAGTACTTC
cdr3_aa: CASSFSGVHLYEQYF

v_call: TRBV7-9
j_call: TRBJ1-6
d_call: TRBD1
cdr3_length: 14
clone_size: .
cdr3_nt: TGTGCCAGCAGCTTGGGGGACAGGGGTTCACCCCTCCACTTT
cdr3_aa: CASSLGDRGSPLHF

v_call: TRBV6-1
j_call: TRBJ2-3
d_call: TRBD1
cdr3_length: 18
clone_size: many
cdr3_nt: TGTGCCAGCAGTCTAGCCTCGACAGGGTTCCGGCGCACAGATACGCAGTATTTT
cdr3_aa: CASSLASTGFRRTDTQYF

v_call: TRBV11-2
j_call: TRBJ1-1
d_call: .
cdr3_length: 16
clone_size: many
cdr3_nt: TGTGCCAGCAGCTTATTCCGCGGGGGGCGCGGGACTGAAGCTTTCTTT
cdr3_aa: CASSLFRGGRGTEAFF

v_call: TRBV29-1
j_call: TRBJ2-1
d_call: .
cdr3_length: 12
clone_size: few
cdr3_nt: TGCAGCGGGGGATATGGGTACAATGAGCAGTTCTTC
cdr3_aa: CSGGYGYNEQFF

v_call: TRBV29-1
j_call: TRBJ2-3
d_call: .
cdr3_length: 12
clone_size: few
cdr3_nt: TGCAGCGTTGTGGCAGACACAGATACGCAGTATTTT
cdr3_aa: CSVVADTDTQYF

v_call: TRBV5-1
j_call: TRBJ1-5
d_call: TRBD1
cdr3_length: 14
clone_size: many
cdr3_nt: TGCGCCAGCAGCCCCGACAGGGTGGGGCAGCCCCAGCATTTT
cdr3_aa: CASSPDRVGQPQHF

v_call: TRBV5-4
j_call: TRBJ1-4
d_call: .
cdr3_length: 13
clone_size: .
cdr3_nt: TGTGCCAGCAGGGAGTGGATTAATGAAAAACTGTTTTTT
cdr3_aa: CASREWINEKLFF

v_call: TRBV7-2
j_call: TRBJ2-7
d_call: TRBD1
cdr3_length: 16
clone_size: .
cdr3_nt: TGTGCCAGCAGGACTCGCCCGGGACAGGGGACCTACGAGCAGTACTTC
cdr3_aa: CASRTRPGQGTYEQYF

v_call: TRBV30
j_call: TRBJ1-5
d_call: .
cdr3_length: 13
clone_size: many
cdr3_nt: TGTGCCTGGCGGGGGCCGCAAAATCAGCCCCAGCATTTT
cdr3_aa: CAWRGPQNQPQHF

v_call: TRBV5-4
j_call: TRBJ2-7
d_call: TRBD1
cdr3_length: 15
clone_size: .
cdr3_nt: TGTGCCAGCAGGGCGTGGACAGGAACGGGTTCGGAGCAGTACTTC
cdr3_aa: CASRAWTGTGSEQYF

v_call: TRBV6-6
j_call: TRBJ1-3
d_call: TRBD1
cdr3_length: 17
clone_size: few
cdr3_nt: TGTGCCAGCAGTTATTCGGGGACAGGGCTCTCTGGAAACACCATATATTTT
cdr3_aa: CASSYSGTGLSGNTIYF

v_call: TRBV29-1
j_call: TRBJ2-3
d_call: .
cdr3_length: 13
clone_size: .
cdr3_nt: TGCAGCGTAGGACTGGGGGGCACAGATACGCAGTATTTT
cdr3_aa: CSVGLGGTDTQYF

v_call: TRBV6-6
j_call: TRBJ2-7
d_call: .
cdr3_length: 15
clone_size: many
cdr3_nt: TGTGCCAGCAGTTACGACAGTTCGAGCTCCTACGAGCAGTACTTC
cdr3_aa: CASSYDSSSSYEQYF

v_call: TRBV20-1
j_call: TRBJ1-3
d_call: .
cdr3_length: 14
clone_size: .
cdr3_nt: TGCAGTGCTAGAGGCGCCTCGGACCGAAACACCATATATTTT
cdr3_aa: CSARGASDRNTIYF

v_call: TRBV12-3/TRBV12-4
j_call: TRBJ2-1
d_call: TRBD2
cdr3_length: 15
clone_size: .
cdr3_nt: TGTGCCAGCAGACTCGGGACTAACGGGGGGAGTGAGCAGTTCTTC
cdr3_aa: CASRLGTNGGSEQFF

v_call: TRBV11-2
j_call: TRBJ2-1
d_call: .
cdr3_length: 14
clone_size: few
cdr3_nt: TGTGCCAGCAGCTCAAACAGGGTCCACAATGAGCAGTTCTTC
cdr3_aa: CASSSNRVHNEQFF

v_call: TRBV2
j_call: TRBJ1-3
d_call: .
cdr3_length: 14
clone_size: .
cdr3_nt: TGTGCCAGCAGTGAAGCCCGCGCAGGAAACACCATATATTTT
cdr3_aa: CASSEARAGNTIYF

v_call: TRBV7-6
j_call: TRBJ1-3
d_call: .
cdr3_length: 16
clone_size: .
cdr3_nt: TGTGCCAGCAGCTTGGGGAGCAGGGGTTCGGGAAACACCATATATTTT
cdr3_aa: CASSLGSRGSGNTIYF

v_call: TRBV6-5
j_call: TRBJ2-1
d_call: .
cdr3_length: 12
clone_size: .
cdr3_nt: TGTGCCAGCAGCCAGGGGACGGATGAGCAGTTCTTC
cdr3_aa: CASSQGTDEQFF

v_call: TRBV13
j_call: TRBJ2-2
d_call: .
cdr3_length: 19
clone_size: .
cdr3_nt: TGTGCCAGCAGCAGAAGGAGGACGAGGTCGACAACAAACACCGGGGAGCTGTTTTTT
cdr3_aa: CASSRRRTRSTTNTGELFF